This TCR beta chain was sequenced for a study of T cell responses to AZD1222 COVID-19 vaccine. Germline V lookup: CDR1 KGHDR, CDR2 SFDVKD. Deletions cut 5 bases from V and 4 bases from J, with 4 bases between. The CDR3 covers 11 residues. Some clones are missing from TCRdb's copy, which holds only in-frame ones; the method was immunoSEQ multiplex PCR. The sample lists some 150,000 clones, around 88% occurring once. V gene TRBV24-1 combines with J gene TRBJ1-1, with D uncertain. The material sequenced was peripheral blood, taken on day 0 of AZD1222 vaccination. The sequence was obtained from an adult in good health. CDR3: CATSVGTEAFF. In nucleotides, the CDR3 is TGTGCCACCAGTGTAGGCACTGAAGCTTTCTTT.